This TCR beta chain was recovered during a study of response to subunit inactivated influenza vaccine (dated by TCRdb to 2017 to 2018). Regarding the study in general: Deep quantitative T cell receptor repertoire profiling was used in the study to track responses to a trivalent subunit inactivated influenza vaccine.

What the authors observed across the whole study: According to the authors, only a limited number of new T cells may be recruited by each seasonal influenza vaccination.

Libraries were built with RT-PCR. The instrument given in TCRdb is Illumina HiSeq 2500. TCRdb reprocessing: public reads trimmed at Q25 with fastp, clones called with MiXCR, in-frame beta chains kept. A single entry per CDR3 protein holds the most common genes and DNA from its merged rows. The sample table holds 150,000 to 200,000 distinct CDR3 sequences, of which approximately 12% were seen once. Clones ranked in the top ten supply 25% to 30% of the sample. Regarding this clonotype: The antigen it binds to is not known. One end of the junction is discordant with germline, which a read error may explain.

Looking up the germline V gene (reference sequence) yields CDR1 SEHNR and CDR2 FQNEAQ. The CDR3 has 14 amino acids, counting the end cysteine and phenylalanine. The sequence is cut down to CDR3 DNA, 42 bases in frame from base 1. The sample also formed part of further work on T cells expressing NK-cell markers. Per that second paper: 5'RACE template switching, by which a universal primer site and unique molecular identifiers were added, was used to make TCR beta cDNA libraries. Three sorted T-cell subsets (CD3+CD56+NKG2C+, CD3+CD56+NKG2C- and CD3+CD56-NKG2C+) from several donors had their TCR beta-chain repertoires profiled. Seven of the eight sequenced donors were HCMV-seropositive and one was HCMV-seronegative. In several experiments an anti-gammadeltaTCR antibody was added to restrict sorting to alphabetaTCR-expressing T cells. In over five donors, the dominant CD3+CD56+NKG2C+ clonotypes were among the top 10 CD8+ clonotypes and accounted for about 1.0-7.5% of CD8+ T cells. Those dominant clonotypes were again the most abundant among CD3+CD56-NKG2C+ cells in a handful of donors, at about 28.3-60.1%. Whether the expanded NKG2C-expressing T cell clones were specific for HCMV antigens was left unclear. The eight sequenced donors were randomly selected healthy volunteers, three men and five women. To determine HCMV serostatus, a commercial ELISA kit was used to detect HCMV-specific IgG in serum. Peripheral blood mononuclear cells were isolated from blood by Ficoll density gradient centrifugation. Using Miltenyi isolation kits, CD4+ and CD8+ T cells were isolated from PBMC through magnetic immunoseparation. Synthesis of cDNA was primed from the TCR beta constant segment and was followed by two consecutive PCR amplification steps. The libraries were sequenced on Illumina HiSeq 2000/2500, MiSeq or NextSeq, producing 2 x 150 bp reads. MIGEC was used to demultiplex reads and group reads by UMI, and MiTCR was used to assemble and quantify clonotypes. To remove erroneous sequences, TCR cDNA sequences were retained only when supported by two or more reads. The tcR package was used for downstream repertoire analysis, and clonotypes were matched across fractions by CDR3 nucleotide sequence plus V segment. VDJmatch was used to annotate antigen specificity against VDJdb, with one amino acid substitution in CDR3 permitted.

The specimen was CD8+ T cells sorted from PBMCs, collected about 13 days after vaccination. This receptor was obtained from a middle-aged man who received an inactivated influenza vaccine. Donor details come from another sample of the same person, matched by shared clones. The chain is encoded by TRBV7-9 joined to TRBJ2-7; the best D guess is TRBD2, with 6 bases matching. The bases read TGTGACAGCACCGGGGGATTCGAGCCCCACGAGCAGTACTTC. The encoded protein is CDSTGGFEPHEQYF.